A single sample gave rise to the 23 T cell receptor beta chains below, sequenced in a study of T cell changes during pregnancy in multiple sclerosis. Clones were sequenced by immunoSEQ multiplex PCR, and TCRdb holds only the in-frame ones, with some missing. The sample records 30,000 to 45,000 clones, 91% being singletons. The specimen comprised CD4+ T cells from peripheral blood mononuclear cells, sampled in the second trimester of pregnancy. These receptors came from a female donor in good health, enrolled as a control in a pregnancy study.

This clone has a handful of counts. The chain couples TRBV19 to TRBJ2-7; TRBD2 might be the D (6 bases). V lost 4 bases and J lost 3, with 13 bases in between. CDR1 is LNHDA, CDR2 SQIVND, per germline (reference sequence). The CDR3 is 14 amino acids. The CDR3 coding sequence is TGTGCCAGTAGTAGCGGAGGGTTCGGCTACGAGCAGTACTTC. This gives the protein CASSSGGFGYEQYF.

CDR3 region: CASSRQPDTDTQYF. CDR3 nucleotides: TGTGCCAGCAGTCGACAGCCGGACACAGATACGCAGTATTTT. The chain uses TRBV6-1 and TRBJ2-3; tentatively, D is TRBD1 (5 bases). CDR1 MNHNS and CDR2 SASEGT come from the germline V gene. This CDR3 comprises 14 residues. The V end was cut by 5 bases, the J end by 2 bases, with 11 bases between.

The V gene is TRBV5-8, the J gene TRBJ2-2; D is unresolved. V was trimmed by 0 bases and J by 0 bases, leaving 3 bases between them. Germline CDR1 SGHTS, CDR2 YDEGEE. The CDR3 runs 14 residues. CDR3 in amino acids: CASSLVSNTGELFF. CDR3 DNA sequence: TGTGCCAGCAGCTTGGTCTCGAACACCGGGGAGCTGTTTTTT.

CDR3 loop: CASSYSGATTQETQYF. In DNA form, the CDR3 reads TGTGCCAGCAGTTACTCAGGGGCTACTACTCAAGAGACCCAGTACTTC. This rearrangement joins TRBV6-5 to TRBJ2-5, with D maybe TRBD1 (5 bases). Germline lookup yields CDR1 MNHEY and CDR2 SVGAGI. The V and J ends lost 0 bases and 2 bases respectively, with 13 bases between them. CDR3 size: 16 residues.

This rearrangement joins TRBV27 to TRBJ2-2; D is unresolved. Trimming removed 9 bases at V and 9 bases at J, with 11 bases between. Germline V gene data show CDR1 as MNHEY and CDR2 as SMNVEV (reference sequence). The CDR3 sequence is 11 residues long. The CDR3 nucleotides are TGTGCCAGGGTGCGCGGCAGGGAGCTGTTTTTT. Translated: CARVRGRELFF.

The CDR3 DNA reads as TGTGCCAGCAGGGGACTAGCGGTAGCCAATGAGCAGTTCTTC. It codes for CASRGLAVANEQFF. V gene TRBV6-1 combines with J gene TRBJ2-1; 11 nucleotides agree with TRBD2. Losses at the gene ends were 6 bases for V and 6 bases for J; bases not matched to a gene: 4. The germline V gene has CDR1 MNHNS and CDR2 SASEGT. This CDR3 region has 14 residues.

The chain employs TRBV1 and TRBJ1-5; the table gives TRBD1 as D, unverified against the DNA. TRBV1 is described as a pseudogene. The CDR3 is 14 amino acids. The CDR3 DNA reads as TGCACCAGCAGCCTGACAGGGTCCAATCAGCCCCAGCATTTT. Its protein is CTSSLTGSNQPQHF.

V is TRBV5-1 and J is TRBJ1-4, with TRBD1 identical over 10 bases. V lost 4 bases to trimming and J lost 2 bases; unmatched junction nucleotides: 8. The CDR3 spans 17 residues. The germline CDR1 and CDR2 sequences are SGHRS and YFSETQ. This CDR3 reads CASSPMGQGITNEKLFF. The CDR3 DNA is TGCGCCAGCAGCCCGATGGGACAGGGGATCACTAATGAAAAACTGTTTTTT. Looking up the rest from reference TRBV5-1 and TRBJ1-4 gives the full variable domain: KAGVTQTPRYLIKTRGQQVTLSCSPISGHRSVSWYQQTPGQGLQFLFEYFSETQRNKGNFPGRFSGRQFSNSRSEMNVSTLELGDSALYLCASSPMGQGITNEKLFFGSGTQLSVL.

This chain joins TRBV5-6 and TRBJ2-1, with TRBD2 as a possible D gene (5 bases). This CDR3 spans 17 amino acids. The germline CDR1 and CDR2 sequences are SGHDT and YYEEEE. V was shortened by 1 base and J by 1 base, with 15 bases between the two germline ends. The chain's CDR3 is CASSLSVGEASYNEQFF. CDR3 bases: TGTGCCAGCAGCTTGTCTGTGGGAGAGGCTTCCTACAATGAGCAGTTCTTC.

The chain couples TRBV2 to TRBJ1-4, with D possibly being TRBD1 (5 bases). V lost 7 bases and J 7 bases, leaving 13 bases between the germline ends. The germline gives CDR1 SNHLY, CDR2 FYNNEI. CDR3 length: 13 amino acids. The CDR3 is CASIGGMSEKLFF. CDR3 DNA: TGTGCCAGCATCGGGGGTATGAGTGAAAAACTGTTTTTT.

A single count supports this clone. This chain uses TRBV6-5 with TRBJ1-2; 8 nucleotides match TRBD1. In germline, CDR1 is MNHEY, CDR2 SVGAGI. The length of the CDR3 is 16 residues. Losses at the gene ends were 2 bases for V and 2 bases for J; bases not matched to a gene: 7. CDR3 in DNA: TGTGCCAGCAGTTACGTGTCGGGACAGGCCAACTATGGCTACACCTTC. Translating it yields CASSYVSGQANYGYTF.

The chain uses TRBV28 and TRBJ2-5, with 7 bases fitting TRBD2. After removal of 4 bases from V and 3 bases from J, the junction contained 2 bases not matched to a gene. The CDR3 spans 13 residues. Germline loops: CDR1 MDHEN, CDR2 SYDVKM. The CDR3 DNA follows: TGTGCCAGCAGTTGGGGGGGGGAAGAGACCCAGTACTTC. Amino acid sequence: CASSWGGEETQYF.

This clone was seen once. This rearrangement joins TRBV7-8 to TRBJ2-2, with 12 bases lining up with TRBD2. The V and J ends lost 4 bases and 6 bases, in that order; junction bases with no gene match: 9. The CDR3 spans 17 residues. Germline V gene data show CDR1 as SGHVS and CDR2 as FQNEAQ. The CDR3 protein is CASSSSGGGLWAGELFF. The CDR3 coding sequence is TGTGCCAGCAGCTCTAGCGGGGGGGGTCTATGGGCCGGGGAGCTGTTTTTT.

V and J are TRBV7-6 and TRBJ2-1; possibly TRBD2 for D (6 bases). Germline V gives CDR1 SGHVS, CDR2 FNYEAQ. Trimming removed 1 base at V and 6 bases at J, with 16 bases between. This CDR3 spans 16 amino acids. The DNA of the CDR3 is TGTGCCAGCAGCTTAGAGGGGTCCCTAGCGCGCAATGAGCAGTTCTTC. Translating gives CASSLEGSLARNEQFF.

The genes are TRBV7-8 and TRBJ2-7; TRBD2 agrees at 9 bases. The CDR3 contains 16 residues. Looked up from germline, CDR1 is SGHVS and CDR2 is FQNEAQ. The J segment lost 5 bases and the V segment lost 1 base, leaving 9 bases of the junction unmatched. Here the CDR3 reads CASSLVRLAGLNEQYF. In nucleotides, the CDR3 is TGTGCCAGCAGCTTAGTAAGGCTAGCGGGGTTGAACGAGCAGTACTTC.

This chain uses TRBV5-1 with TRBJ2-1, with D tentatively TRBD1 (5 bases). Looked up from germline, CDR1 is SGHRS and CDR2 is YFSETQ. The CDR3 covers 15 residues. V was trimmed by 0 bases and J by 5 bases, leaving 12 bases between them. CDR3 sequence: CASSLGGRINNEQFF. As DNA, the CDR3 is TGCGCCAGCAGCTTGGGGGGCAGGATCAACAATGAGCAGTTCTTC.

The V call is TRBV18, the J call TRBJ2-2; D perhaps matches TRBD2 (5 bases). Trimming removed 1 base from V and 1 base from J, with 10 bases in between. Germline values: CDR1 KGHSH, CDR2 LQKENI. The CDR3 has 16 amino acids. In DNA, the CDR3 is TGTGCCAGCTCACCACGACGGACTTTGAACACCGGGGAGCTGTTTTTT. This sequence encodes CASSPRRTLNTGELFF.

V gene TRBV5-8 combines with J gene TRBJ2-3, with TRBD2 as a possible D gene (6 bases). The V gene lost 0 bases and the J gene lost 2 bases, with 10 bases spanning the gap. The germline CDR1 and CDR2 sequences are SGHTS and YDEGEE. The CDR3 extends over 15 amino acids. CDR3 loop: CASSLESGDTDTQYF. The CDR3 bases are TGTGCCAGCAGCTTGGAGTCGGGGGACACAGATACGCAGTATTTT.

The chain combines TRBV15 with TRBJ1-4, with D unclear. CDR3 length: 16 amino acids. V was trimmed by 0 bases and J by 0 bases, leaving 8 bases between them. CDR1 is LNHNV, CDR2 YYDKDF, per germline (reference sequence). CDR3 DNA sequence: TGTGCCACCAGCAGAGATCCGACAACAACTAATGAAAAACTGTTTTTT. Its translation: CATSRDPTTTNEKLFF. The complete variable domain, with remaining parts taken from reference TRBV15 and TRBJ1-4, reads DAMVIQNPRYQVTQFGKPVTLSCSQTLNHNVMYWYQQKSSQAPKLLFHYYDKDFNNEADTPDNFQSRRPNTSFCFLDIRSPGLGDTAMYLCATSRDPTTTNEKLFFGSGTQLSVL.

This chain links TRBV7-9 with TRBJ1-1, with D unresolved. Germline V gives CDR1 SEHNR, CDR2 FQNEAQ (reference sequence). The ends were cut back, 5 bases at V and 8 bases at J, with 18 bases in the middle. CDR3 size: 14 residues. CDR3 sequence (DNA): TGTGCCAGCAGCCGACTACGTGGGCCAGTCGAAGCTTTCTTT. Protein product: CASSRLRGPVEAFF.

This chain joins TRBV6-5 and TRBJ2-3; D unresolved. Per germline, CDR1 MNHEY and CDR2 SVGAGI. The CDR3 is 12 residues long. Deletions cut 5 bases from V and 4 bases from J, with 7 bases between. The CDR3 loop is CASSPTSDTQYF. DNA of the CDR3: TGTGCCAGCAGTCCAACATCAGATACGCAGTATTTT.

V and J are TRBV19 and TRBJ2-5, with TRBD1 matching 7 bases. In germline, CDR1 is LNHDA, CDR2 SQIVND (reference sequence). V shed 3 bases and J 2 bases; nucleotides not matched to a gene: 6. This CDR3 region has 15 residues. CDR3 coding DNA: TGTGCCAGTAGTATGGTTCACAGGGGTCAAGAGACCCAGTACTTC. Amino acids: CASSMVHRGQETQYF.

This rearrangement joins TRBV10-3 to TRBJ1-1, with D possibly TRBD1 on 5 matching bases. This CDR3 contains 15 residues. Trimming stripped 2 bases from V and 2 bases from J, with 12 bases between. The germline V gene has CDR1 ENHRY and CDR2 SYGVKD. The CDR3 DNA sequence: TGTGCCATCAGTGAGGGAGTACAGGCTAACACTGAAGCTTTCTTT. Protein: CAISEGVQANTEAFF.